The rows below give T cell receptor beta chains drawn from one sample of a study of blood T cells in healthy people across ages. TCRdb re-called the 5' RACE reads through MiXCR, storing one row per CDR3 protein. The table includes hundreds of thousands of distinct CDR3 sequences, about 44% detected once. The sample taken for sequencing was blood. These receptors all come from a young man in good health. Each CDR3 is given with its conserved first and last residue. The D gene is left open where the match is weak. The size field is filled for only some rows; it gives once, few, many or a size class.

>few|TRBJ2-1|TRBV5-6|TRBD1
CASSLRGFRGHNEQFF
TGTGCCAGCAGCTTGAGAGGTTTTAGGGGGCACAATGAGCAGTTCTTC
>.|TRBJ1-1|TRBV6-5|.
CASSDAPGNTEAFF
TGTGCCAGCAGTGACGCCCCAGGAAACACTGAAGCTTTCTTT
>once|TRBJ2-1|TRBV25-1|TRBD1
CASRAWDRVYNEQFF
TGTGCCAGCAGAGCTTGGGACAGAGTTTACAATGAGCAGTTCTTC
>once|TRBJ2-7|TRBV7-2|TRBD2
CASSREGLADKYF
TGTGCCAGCAGCAGAGAGGGACTAGCGGACAAGTACTTC
>.|TRBJ1-2|TRBV12-3/TRBV12-4|TRBD1
CASRKQGANGYTF
TGTGCCAGCAGGAAACAGGGGGCGAACGGCTACACCTTC
>once|TRBJ2-3|TRBV12-3/TRBV12-4|TRBD2
CASSRPSGGTDTQYF
TGTGCCAGCAGCCGACCTAGCGGGGGAACAGATACGCAGTATTTT
>.|TRBJ1-6|TRBV20-1|TRBD1
CSAGTGGAGSPLHF
TGCAGTGCGGGGACAGGGGGCGCGGGTTCACCCCTCCACTTT
>.|TRBJ1-6|TRBV10-3|TRBD1
CAISEAATGGSVGSPLHF
TGTGCCATCAGTGAGGCTGCTACAGGGGGGTCTGTTGGATCACCCCTCCACTTT
>few|TRBJ2-5|TRBV12-3/TRBV12-4|.
CASKLGFETQYF
TGTGCCAGCAAGTTGGGGTTTGAGACCCAGTACTTC
>.|TRBJ1-2|TRBV28|.
CASSLRQVYGYTF
TGTGCCAGCAGTTTACGGCAGGTCTATGGCTACACCTTC
>.|TRBJ2-1|TRBV5-1|.
CASSFQGPTSNEQFF
TGCGCCAGCAGCTTCCAAGGCCCCACAAGCAATGAGCAGTTCTTC
>.|TRBJ2-1|TRBV19|.
CASSIDSTGGYNEQFF
TGTGCCAGTAGTATAGATTCGACAGGCGGCTACAATGAGCAGTTCTTC
>.|TRBJ1-2|TRBV2|.
CASNSASGYTF
TGTGCCAGCAACTCGGCGAGTGGCTACACCTTC
>once|TRBJ2-1|TRBV29-1|.
CSVEGPPDEQFF
TGCAGCGTTGAGGGTCCCCCCGATGAGCAGTTCTTC
>.|TRBJ2-7|TRBV29-1|TRBD2
CSVELAGIYEQYF
TGCAGCGTTGAACTAGCGGGCATCTACGAGCAGTACTTC
>.|TRBJ2-7|TRBV4-3|TRBD1
CASSQALRDRTYEQYF
TGCGCCAGCAGCCAAGCTCTACGGGACAGGACCTACGAGCAGTACTTC
>.|TRBJ2-7|TRBV28|TRBD1
CASRETSGTGAYEQYF
TGTGCCAGCAGAGAGACCTCCGGGACAGGGGCCTACGAGCAGTACTTC
>once|TRBJ1-4|TRBV6-1|TRBD1
CASSKGGIDEKLFF
TGTGCCAGCAGTAAAGGGGGCATTGATGAAAAACTGTTTTTT
>many|TRBJ1-2|TRBV12-3/TRBV12-4|.
CASTTYSSYGYTF
TGTGCCAGCACCACCTATAGTAGTTATGGCTACACCTTC
>.|TRBJ2-6|TRBV7-9|.
CASSITGPSGANVLTF
TGTGCCAGCAGCATCACAGGGCCCTCTGGGGCCAACGTCCTGACTTTC
>.|TRBJ1-2|TRBV24-1|.
CATSDSANYGYTF
TGTGCCACCAGTGATTCTGCTAACTATGGCTACACCTTC
>few|TRBJ2-1|TRBV24-1|TRBD1
CATSASHGQGPWNEQFF
TGTGCCACCAGTGCTAGCCACGGACAGGGCCCATGGAATGAGCAGTTCTTC
>.|TRBJ2-3|TRBV21-1|.
CASSNTLTRDQCTDTQYF
TGTGCCAGCAGCAATACTCTAACACGGGACCAATGCACAGATACGCAGTATTTT
>.|TRBJ2-3|TRBV6-1|TRBD2
CASSEGGWYSGGSTDTQYF
TGTGCCAGCAGTGAAGGGGGTTGGTATAGCGGGGGGAGCACAGATACGCAGTATTTT
>.|TRBJ1-2|TRBV29-1|.
CSVEDLSLAVQGGYTF
TGCAGCGTTGAAGATCTTTCTCTAGCGGTCCAGGGTGGCTACACCTTC
>.|TRBJ1-2|TRBV20-1|.
CSARVGQNYGYTF
TGCAGTGCTAGAGTAGGACAAAACTATGGCTACACCTTC
>few|TRBJ2-5|TRBV29-1|.
CSAGREETQYF
TGCAGCGCCGGGCGAGAAGAGACCCAGTACTTC
>.|TRBJ2-7|TRBV6-1|.
CASTDTFYNEQYF
TGTGCCAGCACGGACACTTTCTACAATGAGCAGTACTTC
>.|TRBJ1-5|TRBV6-6|.
CASSYGISNQPQHF
TGTGCCAGCAGTTATGGGATCAGCAATCAGCCCCAGCATTTT
>.|TRBJ2-7|TRBV7-6|.
CASTPMGGSYEQYF
TGTGCCAGCACCCCGATGGGGGGATCCTACGAGCAGTACTTC
>once|TRBJ2-6|TRBV27|.
CASSPTSTGANVLTF
TGTGCCAGCAGTCCGACGTCGACTGGGGCCAACGTCCTGACTTTC
>.|TRBJ1-2|TRBV15|.
CATSRTGTHPEDYGYTF
TGTGCCACCAGCAGGACCGGGACCCACCCTGAGGACTATGGCTACACCTTC
>.|TRBJ2-1|TRBV7-2|.
CASSLGGAKGNEQFF
TGTGCCAGCAGCTTAGGGGGGGCCAAAGGCAATGAGCAGTTCTTC
>.|TRBJ2-5|TRBV6-2/TRBV6-3|.
CASSPAGIGSGSQYF
TGTGCCAGCAGCCCAGCCGGAATCGGGTCGGGGTCCCAGTACTTC
>few|TRBJ2-7|TRBV4-1|.
CASSQVGQHHEQYF
TGCGCCAGCAGCCAAGTGGGTCAGCACCACGAGCAGTACTTC
>.|TRBJ2-4|TRBV20-1|TRBD2
CSASLAGEALAKNIQYF
TGCAGTGCTAGTCTAGCGGGGGAAGCCCTAGCCAAAAACATTCAGTACTTC
>.|TRBJ1-2|TRBV7-2|TRBD1
CATSLGRGLGYTF
TGTGCCACCAGCTTAGGCAGGGGGCTTGGCTACACCTTC
>.|TRBJ2-7|TRBV6-1|.
CASSEGQVGTYEQYF
TGTGCCAGCAGTGAAGGGCAGGTCGGAACCTACGAGCAGTACTTC
>many|TRBJ2-5|TRBV3-1|TRBD2
CASSPRGDQETQYF
TGTGCCAGCAGCCCTCGGGGGGACCAAGAGACCCAGTACTTC
>.|TRBJ2-2|TRBV6-4|.
CASSESGLAPNTGELFF
TGTGCCAGCAGTGAATCCGGGCTAGCTCCGAACACCGGGGAGCTGTTTTTT
>.|TRBJ2-7|TRBV20-1|TRBD2
CSASELAGEAYEQYF
TGCAGTGCTAGTGAACTAGCGGGGGAAGCCTACGAGCAGTACTTC
>few|TRBJ1-2|TRBV20-1|.
CSVAARDHGYTF
TGCAGTGTTGCGGCCAGGGACCATGGCTACACCTTC
>.|TRBJ1-2|TRBV20-1|.
CSALSRGYDYGYTF
TGCAGTGCCCTATCCAGGGGTTACGACTATGGCTACACCTTC
>.|TRBJ1-1|TRBV9|.
CASSVASMNTEAFF
TGTGCCAGCAGCGTAGCCAGCATGAACACTGAAGCTTTCTTT
>many|TRBJ1-1|TRBV3-1|.
CASSRGGNTEAFF
TGTGCCAGCAGTCGTGGGGGGAACACTGAAGCTTTCTTT
>.|TRBJ1-1|TRBV18|TRBD1
CASSPPQGVLTEAFF
TGTGCCAGCTCACCACCACAGGGGGTTTTGACTGAAGCTTTCTTT
>.|TRBJ2-3|TRBV4-2|.
CASSQEVASGSDTQYF
TGTGCCAGCAGCCAAGAAGTGGCATCCGGGTCGGATACGCAGTATTTT
>.|TRBJ1-5|TRBV29-1|.
CSVAIGTDNQPQHF
TGCAGCGTTGCAATCGGGACGGATAATCAGCCCCAGCATTTT
>.|TRBJ2-5|TRBV7-9|.
CASSPPPLRGAGETQYF
TGTGCCAGCAGCCCCCCCCCGTTAAGAGGGGCCGGGGAGACCCAGTACTTC
>.|TRBJ1-1|TRBV9|.
CASSPGGTRGTEAFF
TGTGCCAGCAGCCCTGGAGGGACGAGAGGCACTGAAGCTTTCTTT
>.|TRBJ2-4|TRBV30|TRBD2
CAWSQGLAAFSYEQSF
TGTGCCTGGAGCCAGGGACTAGCGGCTTTCTCCTACGAGCAGTCCTTC
>few|TRBJ2-1|TRBV7-2|.
CASSPGFDNEQFF
TGTGCCAGCAGCCCTGGCTTCGATAATGAGCAGTTCTTC
>.|TRBJ1-5|TRBV6-6|.
CASREREINQPQHF
TGTGCCAGCAGAGAACGAGAGATCAATCAGCCCCAGCATTTT